The sample holds a few counts of the clone carrying this T cell receptor (beta chain). The same CDR3 is also encoded by other DNA sequences in this sample. Measured with immunoSEQ multiplex PCR; TCRdb has only the in-frame clones, and not every one. The data show millions of clones, with more than 85% seen just once and 0.3% to 0.4% held by the top ten. In germline, CDR1 is SGHTA, CDR2 FQGTGA. The ends were cut back, 2 bases at V and 1 base at J, with 5 bases in the middle. The CDR3 is 13 amino acids. This sample was included in a study of shared clonotypes between healthy human individuals. The clonotype comes from a man between 18 and 29 years old in good health. Some clones in this sample may be carry-over from other donors' samples. Input material: naive CD4+ T cells from PBMCs. Subset meaning: CD45RA+ positively selected. This chain links TRBV7-3 with TRBJ1-1; the D gene is possibly TRBD1 (5 bases). The chain's CDR3 is CASSLQGNTEAFF. The CDR3 nucleotides are TGTGCCAGCAGCTTACAGGGGAACACTGAAGCTTTCTTT.